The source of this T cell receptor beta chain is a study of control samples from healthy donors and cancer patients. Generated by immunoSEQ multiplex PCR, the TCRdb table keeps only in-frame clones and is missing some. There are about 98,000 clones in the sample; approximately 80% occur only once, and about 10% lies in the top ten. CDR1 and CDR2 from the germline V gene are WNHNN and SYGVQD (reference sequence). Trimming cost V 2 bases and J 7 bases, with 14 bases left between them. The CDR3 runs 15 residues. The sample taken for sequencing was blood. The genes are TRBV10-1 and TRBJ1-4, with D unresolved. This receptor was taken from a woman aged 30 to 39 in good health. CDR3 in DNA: TGCGCCAGCAGTGAGGGACGCCTCCGGGGTGAAAAACTGTTTTTT. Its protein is CASSEGRLRGEKLFF.